This TCR beta chain is from a study of Tregs in tolerant kidney transplant recipients. Only in-frame clones appear in the TCRdb table, and some are missing; sequencing was by immunoSEQ multiplex PCR. The sample includes 55,000 to 80,000 clones, roughly 98% seen only once; the top ten take 0.34%. Unstimulated regulatory T cells (CD4+CD25+CD127-), CD4+CD25- non-regulatory cells, CD4 and CD8 cells were FACS-sorted from thawed PBMCs. Study results and limitations: The most relevant donor-specific Treg TCRbeta repertoire apparently came from expansion with activated donor B cells. For some patients, primers changed over time, blocking nucleotide-level comparison.

Points on this clone: The antigen is not known.

From germline, CDR1 is MGHRA and CDR2 YSYEKL. The CDR3 loop spans 16 amino acids. With V trimmed by 3 bases and J by 3 bases, 9 bases remained unmatched. This sequence originates from a human donor who received a combined kidney and bone marrow transplant. The source material was Tregs from blood, sampled before the transplant. This chain uses TRBV4-1 with TRBJ2-7; 9 nucleotides line up with TRBD2. The CDR3 nucleotides are TGCGCCAGCAGCCATTCCCTAGCGGGGACCGACTACGAGCAGTACTTC. It translates to CASSHSLAGTDYEQYF.